This note documents a single T cell receptor (beta chain) sequence. The antigen is unknown. Sequencing of TCRB used Survey level resolution. Produced via immunoSEQ multiplex PCR; TCRdb's table is partial and in-frame only. The table lists some 8,300 clones, 83% of them singletons, with 3% in the top ten. The time point: 2013-2014 season, 7 days after vaccination. Cells are cTfh (non-naive CD4+CXCR5+PD-1+), split by ICOS and CD38 into double-positive or double-negative. The sample originates from a study of follicular helper T cells after annual influenza vaccination. Study results and caveats: Productive TCRB sequences came from only roughly 9.5-22% of cells. Change in circulating plasmablasts correlated with ICOS+CD38+ cTfh clonality change.

The TCR originated in an adult who received the influenza vaccine. The sample consisted of CXCR5+ CD38- circulating T follicular helper cells from blood, taken 7 days after influenza vaccination. Stated subset: circulating Tfh, non-naive CD4+CXCR5+PD-1+ (ICOS+CD38+ or ICOS-CD38-).

CDR3 loop: CASSPERSPYNEQFF. DNA of the CDR3: TGTGCCAGCAGCCCCGAACGATCCCCCTACAATGAGCAGTTCTTC. The chain recombines TRBV6-5 with TRBJ2-1; D unresolved. CDR1 is MNHEY and CDR2 is SVGAGI in the germline V gene. The ends were cut back, 6 bases at V and 2 bases at J, with 14 bases in the middle. The length of the CDR3 is 15 residues.